The rows below give T cell receptor beta chains drawn from one sample of a study of blood T cell dynamics during melanoma immunotherapy. Clones were read by immunoSEQ multiplex PCR, and TCRdb kept only the in-frame ones, dropping some. Among under 15,000 clones listed, 86% were seen once. The source was blood, collected from a patient treated with checkpoint blockade. Source of these receptors: a human donor with melanoma. The CDR3 runs from the conserved cysteine through the conserved F or W. Fields, in order: clone size, D gene, J gene, V gene, CDR3 DNA, CDR3 protein. A D gene is named only where the DNA matches it firmly. Not all rows give a size; the values are once, few, many and, for expanded clones, a class.

>.|TRBD1|TRBJ2-5|TRBV19
TGTGCCAGTAGTAGTCAGGGGGCGATGGAGACCCAGTACTTC
CASSSQGAMETQYF
>.|.|TRBJ2-3|TRBV5-4
TGTGCCAGCAGCTTCCGGACAGGCACAGATACGCAGTATTTT
CASSFRTGTDTQYF
>.|TRBD1|TRBJ1-2|TRBV7-9
TGTGCCAGCAGCTTAGTTGGACAGGGGGCGGATGGCTACACCTTC
CASSLVGQGADGYTF
>.|.|TRBJ2-3|TRBV30
TGTGCCTGGGGGGACCGGGGAGATACGCAGTATTTT
CAWGDRGDTQYF
>.|TRBD2|TRBJ2-3|TRBV5-1
TGCGCCAGCAGCTTGGGTGGGCGGGGGACCACAGATACGCAGTATTTT
CASSLGGRGTTDTQYF
>.|TRBD1|TRBJ2-1|TRBV7-6
TGTGCCAGCAGCCAAGTCCGGGACAGGGTTTTTCTTGAGCAGTTCTTC
CASSQVRDRVFLEQFF
>once|.|TRBJ1-6|TRBV10-3
TGTGCCATTCGGAGCTCCTATAATTCACCCCTCCACTTT
CAIRSSYNSPLHF
>.|.|TRBJ1-4|TRBV6-5
TGTGCCAGCAGCACGGACTGGGCTGGTGAAAAACTGTTTTTT
CASSTDWAGEKLFF
>.|TRBD2|TRBJ2-5|TRBV5-4
TGTGCCAGCAGGACTAGCGGACAAGAGACCCAGTACTTC
CASRTSGQETQYF
>.|.|TRBJ1-5|TRBV11-3
TGTGCCAGCAGCGTCATTGGAGGGCAGCCCCAGCATTTT
CASSVIGGQPQHF
>once|.|TRBJ2-3|TRBV10-3
TGTGCCATCAGTGAGACAGGGATTAGTCTCGCAGATACGCAGTATTTT
CAISETGISLADTQYF
>.|TRBD2|TRBJ2-3|TRBV28
TGTGCCAGCAGTTTTAGGACTAGCGTTCTGGGAACAGATACGCAGTATTTT
CASSFRTSVLGTDTQYF
>.|.|TRBJ2-1|TRBV7-9
TGTGCCAGCAGCTTTGTTTCCCGGGTGAGTAGCAGCTACAATGAGCAGTTCTTC
CASSFVSRVSSSYNEQFF
>.|.|TRBJ2-3|TRBV30
TGTGCCTGGAGTGTTCGGGCTATCACAGATACGCAGTATTTT
CAWSVRAITDTQYF
>.|.|TRBJ2-7|TRBV2
TGTGCCAGCAGTGAGGTTTGGGGAAATGTCGAGCAGTACTTC
CASSEVWGNVEQYF
>.|.|TRBJ2-2|TRBV4-3
TGCGCCAACAGCCGCAACCTCGGCGGCGGCACCGGGGAGCTGTTTTTT
CANSRNLGGGTGELFF
>.|TRBD1|TRBJ2-3|TRBV6-5
TGTGCCAGCAGGAGGACAGGGGCCACAGATACGCAGTATTTT
CASRRTGATDTQYF
>.|.|TRBJ2-7|TRBV5-6
TGTGCCAGCAGCTTGTTCAGCGGGTACGAGCAGTACTTC
CASSLFSGYEQYF
>.|.|TRBJ2-3|TRBV19
TGTGCCAGTAGTATATCGGGCACAGATACGCAGTATTTT
CASSISGTDTQYF
>.|TRBD1|TRBJ1-3|TRBV7-2
TGTGCCAGCAGCTGGGACAGCTCTGGAAACACCATATATTTT
CASSWDSSGNTIYF
>.|.|TRBJ2-7|TRBV27
TGTGCCAGCAGTCCGGCCTACGAGCAGTACTTC
CASSPAYEQYF
>.|TRBD1|TRBJ2-7|TRBV19
TGTGCCAGTAGTAATGACAGGGGTGACGAGCAGTACTTC
CASSNDRGDEQYF
>few|TRBD1|TRBJ2-5|TRBV7-3
TGTGCCAGCAGCCCCGGGCTCCGGGACAGCCAAGAGACCCAGTACTTC
CASSPGLRDSQETQYF
>.|TRBD2|TRBJ2-1|TRBV5-5
TGTGCCAGCAGCTCCGGGACTAGCCGGTCGGGGCAGTTCTTC
CASSSGTSRSGQFF
>.|.|TRBJ1-2|TRBV15
TGTGCCACCAGCAGTTACAGTACCGCTAACTATGGCTACACCTTC
CATSSYSTANYGYTF
>.|TRBD1|TRBJ1-1|TRBV9
TGTGCCAGCAGACGAGAGGGGGCGGCCACTGAAGCTTTCTTT
CASRREGAATEAFF
>.|TRBD1|TRBJ2-5|TRBV12-5
TGTGCTAGTGGTTTGGCAGGGGGCCTGAAGACCCAGTACTTC
CASGLAGGLKTQYF
>.|TRBD2|TRBJ2-1|TRBV27
TGTGCCAGCAGTTTAATACGTCTAGCGGGTATCTACAATGAGCAGTTCTTC
CASSLIRLAGIYNEQFF
>.|TRBD2|TRBJ2-7|TRBV5-6
TGTGCCAGCGACCGACTAGCGGGAGGACCCTACGAGCAGTACTTC
CASDRLAGGPYEQYF
>.|.|TRBJ1-5|TRBV5-6
TGTGCCAGCAGCTCCGGATCCTATAATCAGCCCCAGCATTTT
CASSSGSYNQPQHF
>.|TRBD1|TRBJ2-2|TRBV11-1
TGTGCCAGCAGCTACGGGGACAGGGACACCGGGGAGCTGTTTTTT
CASSYGDRDTGELFF
>.|TRBD2|TRBJ2-1|TRBV19
TGTGCCAGTAGTAGGAGCGGGAGTGGGAATGAGCAGTTCTTC
CASSRSGSGNEQFF
>.|.|TRBJ2-6|TRBV19
TGTGCCAGTAGTATCACAATCTCTGGGGCCAACGTCCTGACTTTC
CASSITISGANVLTF
>.|.|TRBJ2-3|TRBV5-1
TGCGCCAGCAGCTTGGCCGGGACCCAAAGGACAGATACGCAGTATTTT
CASSLAGTQRTDTQYF
>.|.|TRBJ2-2|TRBV6-5
TGTGCCAGCATCAAAACGGAGGTCGGGGAGCTGTTTTTT
CASIKTEVGELFF
>once|.|TRBJ2-1|TRBV11-2
TGTGCCAGCAGCTTAGTTCAGCTGAATGAGCAGTTCTTC
CASSLVQLNEQFF
>.|.|TRBJ2-1|TRBV6-1
TGTGCCAGCAGTGGGACAGGCGCTAGCGCCCGATCATTCAATGAGCAGTTCTTC
CASSGTGASARSFNEQFF
>.|.|TRBJ1-6|TRBV5-4
TGTGCCAGCAGCTGGACGTCCAGGGTGAATTCACCCCTCCACTTT
CASSWTSRVNSPLHF
>.|TRBD1|TRBJ1-2|TRBV2
TGTGCCAGCAGTGTAGGGACAGCCACAGGACACTACACCTTC
CASSVGTATGHYTF
>.|.|TRBJ2-1|TRBV7-2
TGTGCCAGCAGCTTTCTACAGGGCTATAACAATGAGCAGTTCTTC
CASSFLQGYNNEQFF